The T cell receptor beta chain under discussion was sequenced for a study of blood T cell repertoires in COVID-19. Study in general: Whether acute or convalescent, the COVID-19 samples came from the United States, Italy and Spain.

This CDR3 region has 11 residues. Germline V gene data show CDR1 as DFQATT and CDR2 as SNEGSKA (reference sequence). V lost 8 bases to trimming and J lost 0 bases, with 7 bases between them. Methods used by the authors: Quantification of nucleated cells was approximated via reference gene primer amplification. The method was immunoSEQ multiplex PCR; TCRdb's version includes in-frame clones alone and lacks a portion of them. The DNA was the basis for D and trimming; V, J and clone size are from that table. The table lists 270,000 or so clones, about four fifths of them singletons, with roughly 2.9% in the top ten.

V usage is TRBV20-1 and J usage is TRBJ1-1; no firm D call. This clonotype was obtained from a woman aged 60 to 75 with active or convalescent COVID-19. Input material: peripheral blood. The CDR3 nucleotides read TGCAGTTTTGCTATGAACACTGAAGCTTTCTTT. Its protein is CSFAMNTEAFF.